Following are 27 T cell receptor beta chains from one sample sequenced in a study of blood T cell repertoires in COVID-19. Produced via immunoSEQ multiplex PCR; TCRdb's table is partial and in-frame only. The sample records some 160,000 clones, around 87% being singletons. The sample comprised peripheral blood. The source of these receptors is a woman aged 55-69 years with active COVID-19.

The J gene is TRBJ1-5, the V gene TRBV6-6; maybe TRBD1 (5 bases). V lost 0 bases and J 2 bases, leaving 11 bases between the germline ends. Germline V gene lookup returns CDR1 MNHNY and CDR2 SVGAGI (reference sequence). This CDR3 region has 16 residues. The CDR3 protein is CASSYSQGGGNQPQHF. In DNA form, the CDR3 reads TGTGCCAGCAGTTACTCTCAGGGAGGGGGCAATCAGCCCCAGCATTTT.

The chain employs TRBV5-6 and TRBJ1-4, with D hard to call. V was shortened by 4 bases and J by 0 bases, with 7 bases between the two germline ends. Germline V CDR1 and CDR2: SGHDT, YYEEEE. The CDR3 is 14 residues long. The CDR3 sequence: CASSPEATNEKLFF. CDR3 bases: TGTGCCAGCAGCCCTGAGGCAACTAATGAAAAACTGTTTTTT.

This clone has a single count. The CDR3 loop is CASSFNLAGARNEQFF. DNA of the CDR3: TGTGCCAGCAGCTTTAATCTAGCGGGAGCGCGGAATGAGCAGTTCTTC. The rearrangement joins TRBV7-3 to TRBJ2-1; 10 bases fit TRBD2. The germline V gene encodes CDR1 SGHTA and CDR2 FQGTGA. V lost 3 bases, J lost 7 bases, and 9 bases stayed unmatched. This CDR3 comprises 16 residues. The variable domain in full, completed from reference TRBV7-3 and TRBJ2-1, reads GAGVSQTPSNKVTEKGKYVELRCDPISGHTALYWYRQSLGQGPEFLIYFQGTGAADDSGLPNDRFFAVRPEGSVSTLKIQRTERGDSAVYLCASSFNLAGARNEQFFGPGTRLTVL.

CDR3 nucleotides: TGCGCCAGCAGCCAAGATCATCTGGGCGGCTACACCTTC. Translated, it gives CASSQDHLGGYTF. This rearrangement joins TRBV4-3 to TRBJ1-2; no clear D gene. The V gene lost 0 bases and the J gene lost 8 bases, with 10 bases spanning the gap. This CDR3 is built from 13 residues. Per germline, CDR1 LGHNA and CDR2 YSLEER.

The chain joins TRBV7-2 to TRBJ1-5; TRBD1 matches at 8 bases. There are 15 residues in the CDR3. With V trimmed by 2 bases and J by 7 bases, 7 bases remained unmatched. In germline, CDR1 is SGHTA, CDR2 FQGNSA. CDR3 coding DNA: TGTGCCAGCAGCTTAATCGGACAGGGAGTGCAGCCCCAGCATTTT. Protein product: CASSLIGQGVQPQHF.

The chain links TRBV19 to TRBJ2-5; 8 positions match TRBD2. The germline gives CDR1 LNHDA, CDR2 SQIVND (reference sequence). J gave up 3 bases and V 5 bases, and 17 bases lay outside the gene matches. CDR3 length equals 18 residues. CDR3 sequence: CASSLILLSGIAEETQYF. The CDR3 coding sequence is TGTGCCAGTAGTCTCATCCTCCTTAGCGGGATTGCGGAAGAGACCCAGTACTTC.

The V call is TRBV28, the J call TRBJ1-5, with TRBD1 as a possible D gene (5 bases). The germline CDR1 and CDR2 sequences are MDHEN and SYDVKM. CDR3 length equals 19 residues. V was trimmed by 7 bases and J by 5 bases, leaving 30 bases between them. The CDR3 loop reads CASNGTPRAGLSVDQPQHF. CDR3 bases: TGTGCCAGCAACGGGACTCCAAGGGCGGGACTGTCGGTCGATCAGCCCCAGCATTTT.

The rearrangement uses TRBV28 and TRBJ1-1, with TRBD1 as a possible D gene (6 bases). This CDR3 is 14 amino acids long. Germline-derived CDR1 and CDR2 are MDHEN and SYDVKM. Trimming cost V 7 bases and J 3 bases, with 15 bases left between them. CDR3 sequence: CASTNRVQHTEAFF. The CDR3 nucleotides are TGTGCCAGCACCAACAGGGTACAGCACACTGAAGCTTTCTTT.

The chain joins TRBV5-6 to TRBJ1-5; D is perhaps TRBD1 (6 bases). This CDR3 contains 15 residues. Trimming left V 3 bases short and J 2 bases short, with 12 bases between. Germline-derived CDR1 and CDR2 are SGHDT and YYEEEE. The CDR3 coding sequence is TGTGCCAGCAGCTCCTGGAGGACAGGCAATCAGCCCCAGCATTTT. The encoded protein is CASSSWRTGNQPQHF.

This sequence joins TRBV28 and TRBJ1-6, with D tentatively TRBD1 (5 bases). CDR1 is MDHEN, CDR2 SYDVKM, per germline. V lost 5 bases and J lost 0, with 8 bases in between. The CDR3 is made up of 15 amino acids. The CDR3 loop reads CASSGGGSYNSPLHF. The CDR3 DNA is TGTGCCAGCAGTGGGGGGGGCTCCTATAATTCACCCCTCCACTTT.

The rearrangement uses TRBV11-2 and TRBJ2-3, with 8 bases identical to TRBD2. CDR1 is SGHAT, CDR2 FQNNGV, per germline. The CDR3 spans 17 residues. V gave up 5 bases and J gave up 2 bases; unmatched junction bases: 12. DNA for the CDR3: TGTGCCAGCAGCCGTACTGGTAGCGGGAAATTCACAGATACGCAGTATTTT. It yields the protein CASSRTGSGKFTDTQYF.

The chain recombines TRBV29-1 with TRBJ2-3; possibly TRBD1 for D (6 bases). The V and J ends lost 0 bases and 1 base respectively, with 11 bases between them. The CDR3 is 15 amino acids. The germline CDR1 and CDR2 sequences are SQVTM and ANQGSEA. Here the CDR3 DNA reads TGCAGCGTTGAAGATGCACAGGGAGGCACAGATACGCAGTATTTT. Translated: CSVEDAQGGTDTQYF.

V and J are TRBV7-2 and TRBJ1-5, with TRBD1 matching over 7 bases. Germline V CDR1 and CDR2: SGHTA, FQGNSA. Trimming at V came to 0 bases and at J to 4 bases, leaving 3 bases not matched to a gene. The CDR3 runs to 15 residues. In DNA, the CDR3 is TGTGCCAGCAGCTTAGCAGGGACAGAAAATCAGCCCCAGCATTTT. Its protein is CASSLAGTENQPQHF. Looking up the rest from reference TRBV7-2 and TRBJ1-5 gives the full variable domain: GAGVSQSPSNKVTEKGKDVELRCDPISGHTALYWYRQSLGQGLEFLIYFQGNSAPDKSGLPSDRFSAERTGGSVSTLTIQRTQQEDSAVYLCASSLAGTENQPQHFGDGTRLSIL.

This clone was counted once. The chain is built from TRBV6-1 and TRBJ1-4, with D tentatively TRBD1 (6 bases). Trimming removed 3 bases from V and 3 bases from J, with 11 bases in between. The CDR3 sequence is 15 residues long. Germline-derived CDR1 and CDR2 are MNHNS and SASEGT. This chain's CDR3 is CASSEIRTANEKLFF. CDR3 nucleotides: TGTGCCAGCAGTGAGATCAGGACAGCTAATGAAAAACTGTTTTTT.

The chain is built from TRBV13 and TRBJ2-5, with a weak D call TRBD2 (7 bases). CDR3 length: 15 amino acids. Germline lookup yields CDR1 PRHDT and CDR2 FYEKMQ (reference sequence). With 0 bases removed from V and 5 bases from J, the gap between germline ends came to 13 bases. The CDR3: CASSLGFPGGETQYF. In DNA, the CDR3 is TGTGCCAGCAGCTTAGGGTTCCCGGGGGGCGAGACCCAGTACTTC.

This clone was observed a single time. The chain uses TRBV27 and TRBJ1-6, with 8 positions matching TRBD1. The CDR3 runs to 14 residues. Germline V gene data show CDR1 as MNHEY and CDR2 as SMNVEV (reference sequence). Trimming took 6 bases from V and 9 from J; bases not matched to a gene: 7. CDR3 protein: CASSKDRAGSPLHF. Here the CDR3 DNA reads TGTGCCAGCAGCAAGGACAGGGCCGGTTCACCCCTCCACTTT.

The V call is TRBV19, the J call TRBJ2-6, with 11 positions matching TRBD2. Germline V gene lookup returns CDR1 LNHDA and CDR2 SQIVND (reference sequence). The J segment lost 0 bases and the V segment lost 2 bases, leaving 3 bases of the junction unmatched. The CDR3 has 18 amino acids. The CDR3: CASSIRTSGFSGANVLTF. In DNA form, the CDR3 reads TGTGCCAGTAGTATAAGGACTAGCGGGTTCTCTGGGGCCAACGTCCTGACTTTC. The variable domain in full, completed from reference TRBV19 and TRBJ2-6, reads DGGITQSPKYLFRKEGQNVTLSCEQNLNHDAMYWYRQDPGQGLRLIYYSQIVNDFQKGDIAEGYSVSREKKESFPLTVTSAQKNPTAFYLCASSIRTSGFSGANVLTFGAGSRLTVL.

This sequence joins TRBV7-6 and TRBJ2-6; 12 nucleotides line up with TRBD1. This CDR3 is 20 amino acids long. The V gene end was trimmed by 1 base and the J gene end by 2 bases; junction bases not matched to a gene: 9. Germline V gene lookup returns CDR1 SGHVS and CDR2 FNYEAQ. CDR3 coding DNA: TGTGCCAGCAGCTTAGGTATAGGGGGACAGGGGGCCACTGGGGCCAACGTCCTGACTTTC. Translation: CASSLGIGGQGATGANVLTF.

The gene calls are TRBV5-1 and TRBJ1-3; possibly TRBD1 for D (6 bases). CDR3 size: 17 residues. The V end lost 1 base, the J end lost 1 base, and 15 bases lay between the germline ends. Germline CDR1 SGHRS, CDR2 YFSETQ. The chain's CDR3 is CASSLSGGWGSGNTIYF. DNA for the CDR3: TGCGCCAGCAGCTTGAGTGGGGGCTGGGGTTCTGGAAACACCATATATTTT. The full variable domain, its missing parts supplied by reference TRBV5-1 and TRBJ1-3, is KAGVTQTPRYLIKTRGQQVTLSCSPISGHRSVSWYQQTPGQGLQFLFEYFSETQRNKGNFPGRFSGRQFSNSRSEMNVSTLELGDSALYLCASSLSGGWGSGNTIYFGEGSWLTVV.

CDR3 coding DNA: TGCGCCAGCAGCTTCTATGCGGGAGGGAACAATGAGCAGTTCTTC. This translates into CASSFYAGGNNEQFF. V is TRBV5-1 and J is TRBJ2-1; 9 bases match TRBD2. V was pared by 2 bases and J by 5 bases, with 5 bases of the junction left unmatched. The germline CDR1 and CDR2 sequences are SGHRS and YFSETQ. The CDR3 has 15 amino acids.

J is TRBJ2-2 and V is TRBV27; TRBD2 aligns across 7 bases. The trim removed 7 bases at V and 6 bases at J, leaving 8 bases unmatched. CDR3 size: 14 residues. Germline V lookup: CDR1 MNHEY, CDR2 SMNVEV (reference sequence). The CDR3 sequence is CASKQREGSGELFF. The CDR3 region has the DNA TGTGCCAGCAAACAGCGGGAAGGCTCCGGGGAGCTGTTTTTT.

The chain has TRBV30 and TRBJ2-5, with D tentatively TRBD2 (5 bases). The CDR3 is made up of 13 amino acids. Trimming took 3 bases from V and 3 from J, leaving 11 bases between them. The germline V gene encodes CDR1 GTSNPN and CDR2 SVGIG (reference sequence). CDR3 DNA: TGTGCCTGGAGAAAGGAGGCCGAAGAGACCCAGTACTTC. This gives the protein CAWRKEAEETQYF. The variable domain in full, with the rest retrieved from reference TRBV30 and TRBJ2-5, is SQTIHQWPATLVQPVGSPLSLECTVEGTSNPNLYWYRQAAGRGLQLLFYSVGIGQISSEVPQNLSASRPQDRQFILSSKKLLLSDSGFYLCAWRKEAEETQYFGPGTRLLVL.

The chain employs TRBV7-2 and TRBJ2-7, with TRBD2 identical over 8 bases. V lost 5 bases to trimming and J lost 7 bases; unmatched junction nucleotides: 13. This CDR3 has 15 amino acids. Germline V gene data show CDR1 as SGHTA and CDR2 as FQGNSA. In DNA, the CDR3 is TGTGCCAGCAGCCCCGGTTGGAGCGGGAGCTGGGAGCAGTACTTC. Its protein is CASSPGWSGSWEQYF.

V and J are TRBV29-1 and TRBJ2-3; 7 bases are shared with TRBD1. This CDR3 is 15 amino acids long. Germline lookup yields CDR1 SQVTM and CDR2 ANQGSEA. V lost 3 bases and J lost 5; bases outside the gene matches: 11. CDR3 loop: CSVDARGYVGDTQYF. The DNA of the CDR3 is TGCAGCGTTGACGCCAGGGGGTATGTTGGAGATACGCAGTATTTT.

The V call is TRBV30, the J call TRBJ2-7, with 11 bases matching TRBD1. Germline V gene sequence: CDR1 GTSNPN, CDR2 SVGIG (reference sequence). Trimming at V came to 3 bases and at J to 4 bases, leaving 5 bases not matched to a gene. The CDR3 runs 14 residues. The CDR3 DNA reads as TGTGCCTGGAGGTCTAGGGACAGGGGGTACGAGCAGTACTTC. It specifies CAWRSRDRGYEQYF.

This rearrangement joins TRBV10-3 to TRBJ1-2; 9 bases agree with TRBD1. Trimming cost V 6 bases and J 4 bases; bases outside gene matches: 6. The germline V gene encodes CDR1 ENHRY and CDR2 SYGVKD. This CDR3 contains 14 residues. CDR3 DNA sequence: TGTGCCATCAGCCTTACAGGGGGCGTCTATGGCTACACCTTC. It codes for CAISLTGGVYGYTF.

The rearrangement uses TRBV28 and TRBJ2-3; the match to TRBD2 covers 14 bases. This CDR3 comprises 15 residues. CDR1 MDHEN and CDR2 SYDVKM come from the germline V gene. Unmatched junction bases numbered 8, after V lost 4 bases and J lost 11 bases. This chain's CDR3 is CASSSSGTSGRRQYF. DNA of the CDR3: TGTGCCAGCAGTTCATCCGGGACTAGCGGGAGACGGCAGTATTTT.